One sample yielded the 5 T cell receptor beta chains listed below, sequenced in a study of neoadjuvant anti-PD-1 for oral cavity cancer. TCRdb's table, derived via immunoSEQ multiplex PCR, lists solely in-frame clones and lacks some. Found here are about 14,000 clones, over 55% of them singletons; the top ten hold 3% to 3.5%. The sample here was PBMCs, taken before nivolumab (anti-PD-1) treatment. The receptors originated from a person aged 35 to 85 with oral cavity squamous cell carcinoma.

This clone has just one count. J is TRBJ1-1 and V is TRBV7-6; D is uncertain. The length of the CDR3 is 14 residues. The V gene's germline CDR1 is SGHVS and CDR2 FNYEAQ. Trimming shortened V by 0 bases and J by 6 bases, and 11 bases separated the two germline ends. This CDR3 is CASSLADKSPEAFF. The CDR3 DNA reads as TGTGCCAGCAGCTTAGCGGATAAGTCTCCTGAAGCTTTCTTT.

The V call is TRBV7-6, the J call TRBJ1-1; D possibly corresponds to TRBD1 (5 bases). CDR3 length: 14 amino acids. Per the germline V gene, CDR1 is SGHVS and CDR2 is FNYEAQ. V shed 1 base and J shed 7 bases, with 13 bases lying between them. The CDR3 DNA follows: TGTGCCAGCAGCTTAGGGGGGATACGAGGTGAAGCTTTCTTT. It specifies CASSLGGIRGEAFF.

This clone was seen only once. This chain joins TRBV11-2 and TRBJ1-6; D gene unclear. Germline lookup yields CDR1 SGHAT and CDR2 FQNNGV. With 3 bases removed from V and 10 bases from J, the gap between germline ends came to 13 bases. CDR3 length: 14 residues. The CDR3 nucleotides read TGTGCCAGCAGCTTGCAGCAGGTCCAGTCACCCCTCCACTTT. Encoded protein: CASSLQQVQSPLHF.

This clone came up a few times. J is TRBJ1-2 and V is TRBV6-1; D may be TRBD1 (5 bases). CDR1 is MNHNS, CDR2 SASEGT, per germline. The CDR3 is made up of 12 amino acids. The V end lost 7 bases, the J end lost 2 bases, and 8 bases lay between the germline ends. CDR3 nucleotides: TGTGCCAGCATGTCAGGGAACTATGGCTACACCTTC. Translated: CASMSGNYGYTF.

The chain links TRBV4-1 to TRBJ2-7, with 10 bases that match TRBD2. Germline V gives CDR1 MGHRA, CDR2 YSYEKL. With 1 base clipped from V and 3 bases from J, the junction kept 9 bases outside the gene matches. The CDR3 extends over 17 amino acids. The CDR3 DNA sequence: TGCGCCAGCAGCCAAGGTATAACTAGCGGGACCCTCTACGAGCAGTACTTC. Translation: CASSQGITSGTLYEQYF.